One T cell receptor (beta chain) is described in this entry. Its antigen is still unknown. The source of the sample is a study of early T cells in non-severe SARS-CoV-2 infection. Study-level background: It was bulk RNA from unsorted whole blood that was sequenced, and the chains were unpaired.

This CDR3 has 13 amino acids. V lost 3 bases to trimming and J lost 4 bases, with 7 bases between them. Regarding the study as a whole: VDJdb-based annotation leaned toward anti-spike CD8 responses and missed private and CD4 specificities.

Attachment of unique molecular identifiers was made to individual cDNA molecules. TCRdb re-derived calls from the 5' RACE reads in MiXCR, one entry per CDR3 protein. The repertoire holds fewer than 55,000 distinct CDR3 sequences, approximately 11% seen once, with roughly an eighth in the top ten. This sequence was found in an adult who was a healthcare worker with PCR-confirmed SARS-CoV-2 infection or an uninfected control (not recorded which). The sequenced sample was whole blood. The J gene is TRBJ1-5, the V gene TRBV12-3 or TRBV12-4, with a possible D match to TRBD1 (5 bases). CDR3 nucleotides: TGTGCCAGCAGTTTCAAGGGGAATCAGCCCCAGCATTTT. This translates into CASSFKGNQPQHF.